This TCR beta chain was profiled in a study of blood T cell repertoires in COVID-19. In the authors' methods: Counts of nucleated cells, estimated from reference gene primer amplification, were obtained. Some clones are missing from TCRdb's copy, which holds only in-frame ones; the method was immunoSEQ multiplex PCR. The V and J calls and clone size are taken from that table; D and trimming were inferred from the DNA. The sample consists of about 170,000 clones, roughly 87% of them appearing once. Germline CDR1 reads MDHEN; CDR2 reads SYDVKM. The CDR3 loop spans 14 amino acids. V gave up 6 bases and J gave up 6 bases; unmatched junction bases: 7. Clinical histories supplied by participants themselves formed the basis of cohort assignment. Recovered participants had two consecutive negative NP/OP PCR tests, healthcare professional clearance, or symptom resolution.

The receptor's source is a woman between 45 and 65 years old who had recovered from COVID-19. The specimen sequenced was PBMCs or T cells enriched from blood (not recorded which). This rearrangement joins TRBV28 to TRBJ1-5, with 8 bases aligning to TRBD1. CDR3 coding DNA: TGTGCCAGCAGCCTAGGACAGGGAGGTCAGCCCCAGCATTTT. It yields the protein CASSLGQGGQPQHF.